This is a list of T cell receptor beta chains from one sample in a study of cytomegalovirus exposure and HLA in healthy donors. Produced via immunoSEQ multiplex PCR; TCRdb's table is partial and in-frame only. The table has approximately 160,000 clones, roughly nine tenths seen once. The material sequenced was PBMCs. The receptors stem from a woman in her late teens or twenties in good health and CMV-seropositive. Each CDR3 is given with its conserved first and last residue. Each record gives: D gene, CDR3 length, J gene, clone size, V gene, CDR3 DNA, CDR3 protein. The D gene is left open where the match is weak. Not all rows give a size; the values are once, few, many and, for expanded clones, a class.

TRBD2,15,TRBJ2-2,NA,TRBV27,TGTGCCAGCACCTCGGGAGCGGGAGTGGTCGGGGAGCTGTTTTTT,CASTSGAGVVGELFF
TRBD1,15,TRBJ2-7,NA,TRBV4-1,TGCGCCAGCAGCCAAGGTGGGACAGCCCGGTCCGAGCAGTACTTC,CASSQGGTARSEQYF
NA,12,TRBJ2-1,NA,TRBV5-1,TGCGCCAGCAGGCCACTAGGCAATGAGCAGTTCTTC,CASRPLGNEQFF
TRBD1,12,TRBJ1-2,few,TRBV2,TGTGCCAGCAGTGAGACGGGACAGGTTTACACCTTC,CASSETGQVYTF
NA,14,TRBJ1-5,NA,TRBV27,TGTGCCAGCAGTCTCGGGGGGCCCGGTCAGCCCCAGCATTTT,CASSLGGPGQPQHF
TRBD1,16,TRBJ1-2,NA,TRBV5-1,TGCGCCAGCTCCGTTTTTGCGGGACAGGGTAACTATGGCTACACCTTC,CASSVFAGQGNYGYTF
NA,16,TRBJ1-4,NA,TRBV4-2,TGTGCCAGCAGCCAAGCCGTTCAGGGATCTAATGAAAAACTGTTTTTT,CASSQAVQGSNEKLFF
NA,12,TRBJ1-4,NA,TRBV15,TGTGCCACCAGCGAAGGTGGAGGAAAACTGTTTTTT,CATSEGGGKLFF
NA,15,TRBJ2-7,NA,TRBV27,TGTGCCAGCAGTTTCCGCCACGGGGGAAATCCCGAGCAGTACTTC,CASSFRHGGNPEQYF
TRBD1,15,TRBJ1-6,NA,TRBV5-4,TGTGCCAGCAGCAACCGGGACAGCTATAATTCACCCCTCCACTTT,CASSNRDSYNSPLHF
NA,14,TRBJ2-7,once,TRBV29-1,TGCAGCGTTCTTCAAATCGGGAGTAGGAACGAGCAGTACTTC,CSVLQIGSRNEQYF
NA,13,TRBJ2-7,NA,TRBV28,TGTGCCAGCAGTTTTACGGCGCCCGGGGGGCAGTACTTC,CASSFTAPGGQYF
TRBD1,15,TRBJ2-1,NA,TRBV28,TGTGCCAGCAGTTCTCATCGACAGGGGAATAATGAGCAGTTCTTC,CASSSHRQGNNEQFF
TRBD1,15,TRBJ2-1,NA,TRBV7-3,TGTGCCAGCAGCCCCGGGACAGGGGAAGGCAATGAGCAGTTCTTC,CASSPGTGEGNEQFF
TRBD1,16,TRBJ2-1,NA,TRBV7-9,TGTGCCAGCAGCTCCCCCTGGGACAGGGGCCCCGATGAGCAGTTCTTC,CASSSPWDRGPDEQFF
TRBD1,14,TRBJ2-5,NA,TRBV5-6,TGTGCCAGCAGTCAGATCACAGGGGACGAGACCCAGTACTTC,CASSQITGDETQYF
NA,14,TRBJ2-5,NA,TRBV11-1,TGTGCCAGCAGCTTACTGGGGGGCCAAGAGACCCAGTACTTC,CASSLLGGQETQYF
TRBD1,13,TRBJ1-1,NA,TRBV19,TGTGCCAGTAGGCGGACAGGAGGGGGATCAGCTTTCTTT,CASRRTGGGSAFF
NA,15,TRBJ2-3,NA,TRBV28,TGTGCCAGCAGTTTAGACTTTTCTAGCACAGATACGCAGTATTTT,CASSLDFSSTDTQYF
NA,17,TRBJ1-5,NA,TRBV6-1,TGTGCCAGCAGTGAAGCTCTTCCCGTCTATAGCAATCAGCCCCAGCATTTT,CASSEALPVYSNQPQHF
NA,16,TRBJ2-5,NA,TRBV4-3,TGCGCCAGCAGCCAAGACGGTGCGGGTAGCCAAGAGACCCAGTACTTC,CASSQDGAGSQETQYF
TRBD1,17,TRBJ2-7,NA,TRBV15,TGTGCCACCAGCAGAGACGCCCTTACAGGGGGCTCCTACGAGCAGTACTTC,CATSRDALTGGSYEQYF
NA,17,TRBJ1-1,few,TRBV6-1,TGTGCCAGCAGTGAACTGCCACACAGGCGCATGAACACTGAAGCTTTCTTT,CASSELPHRRMNTEAFF
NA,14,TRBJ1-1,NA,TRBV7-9,TGTGCCAGCAGCTTAAGCGCGGGATGGACTGAAGCTTTCTTT,CASSLSAGWTEAFF
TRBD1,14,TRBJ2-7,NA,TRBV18,TGTGCCAGCTCATTGGACAGGGTGGGGAACGAGCAGTACTTC,CASSLDRVGNEQYF
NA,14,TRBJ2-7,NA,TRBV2,TGTGCCAGCAGGCCCATGGTGGGGGGTTACGAGCAGTACTTC,CASRPMVGGYEQYF
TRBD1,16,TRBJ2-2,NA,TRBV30,TGTGCCTGGAGTGATATTCCGGGACAGGAAGGCGGGGAGCTGTTTTTT,CAWSDIPGQEGGELFF
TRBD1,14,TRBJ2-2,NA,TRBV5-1,TGCGCCAGCAGCTCATGGACAGGCGGCGGGGAGCTGTTTTTT,CASSSWTGGGELFF
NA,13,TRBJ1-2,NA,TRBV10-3,TGTGCCATCAGTGATCGCCTAAACTATGGCTACACCTTC,CAISDRLNYGYTF
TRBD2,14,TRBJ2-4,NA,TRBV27,TGTGCCAGCAGTTTATCAGTCGGGGGGGACATTCAGTACTTC,CASSLSVGGDIQYF
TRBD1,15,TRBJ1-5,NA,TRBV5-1,TGCGCCAGCAGCCCGACGGACAGGAGAAATCAGCCCCAGCATTTT,CASSPTDRRNQPQHF
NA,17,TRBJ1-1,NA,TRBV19,TGTGCCAGTAGCCCCCGGGGGGCGGCACTATGGAACACTGAAGCTTTCTTT,CASSPRGAALWNTEAFF
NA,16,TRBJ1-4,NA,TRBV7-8,TGTGCCAGCAGCTTAAATTCTATCTCCTCGGGTGAAAAACTGTTTTTT,CASSLNSISSGEKLFF
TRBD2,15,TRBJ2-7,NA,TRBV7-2,TGTGCCAGCAGCCCCCGGACTAGCGGGTTCTACGAGCAGTACTTC,CASSPRTSGFYEQYF
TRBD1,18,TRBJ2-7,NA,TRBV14,TGTGCCAGCAGCCAAGTTCCCCCTGGGACAGGGAGGGTCAACGAGCAGTACTTC,CASSQVPPGTGRVNEQYF
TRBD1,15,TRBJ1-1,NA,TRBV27,TGTGCCAGCAGTCCGCTCGGACAGGTTAACACTGAAGCTTTCTTT,CASSPLGQVNTEAFF
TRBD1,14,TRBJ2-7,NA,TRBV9,TGTGCCAGCAGCACCGGACAGGGGATCTACGAGCAGTACTTC,CASSTGQGIYEQYF
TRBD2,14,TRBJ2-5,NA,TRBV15,TGTGCCACCAGCAGAGTGACTAGCCTTGAGACCCAGTACTTC,CATSRVTSLETQYF
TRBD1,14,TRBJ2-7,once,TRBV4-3,TGCGCCAGCAGTACACAGGGGCGCTCCTACGAGCAGTACTTC,CASSTQGRSYEQYF
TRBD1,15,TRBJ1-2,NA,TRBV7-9,TGTGCCAGCAGCCTCGACAGGGGTGGGACCCTAGGCTACACCTTC,CASSLDRGGTLGYTF
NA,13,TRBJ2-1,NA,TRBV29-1,TGCAGCGTGGCTGCGGACTCCTACAATGAGCAGTTCTTC,CSVAADSYNEQFF
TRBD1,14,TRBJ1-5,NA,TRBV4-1,TGCGCCAGCAGTCGCACAGGGGGAATTCAGCCCCAGCATTTT,CASSRTGGIQPQHF
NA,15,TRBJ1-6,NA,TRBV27,TGTGCCAGCAGTCCACAGAGCTCCTATAATTCACCCCTCCACTTT,CASSPQSSYNSPLHF
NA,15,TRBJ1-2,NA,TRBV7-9,TGTGCCAGCAGCTTAGCGGGGCTTCAGCACTATGGCTACACCTTC,CASSLAGLQHYGYTF
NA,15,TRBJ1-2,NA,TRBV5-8,TGTGCCAGCAGCTTGCGAACAGGGTCCGTCGGGAGCTACACCTTC,CASSLRTGSVGSYTF
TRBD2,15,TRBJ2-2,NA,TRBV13,TGTGCCGGTGGACTAGCGGGAGCACGCACCGGGGAGCTGTTTTTT,CAGGLAGARTGELFF
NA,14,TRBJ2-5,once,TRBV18,TGTGCCAGCTCCCCAAAGCCCTCCCAAGAGACCCAGTACTTC,CASSPKPSQETQYF